This TCR beta chain emerged from a study of PD-1 blockade in classical Hodgkin lymphoma. Relapse after autologous stem cell transplantation occurred in every patient, and brentuximab vedotin exposure varied. Produced via immunoSEQ multiplex PCR; TCRdb's table is partial and in-frame only. There are roughly 25,000 clones in the sample; 70% to 80% occur only once, and 6.5% to 8% lies in the top ten. Study-wide results and limits: Complete responders started with a diversity level that resembled newly diagnosed patients at baseline.

Of note for this clone: Its target is not known.

The V gene lost 2 bases and the J gene lost 5 bases, with 18 bases spanning the gap. The CDR3 covers 17 residues. CDR1 and CDR2 (germline): LGHNA, YSLEER. The TCR originated in a human donor with classical Hodgkin lymphoma. The chain uses TRBV4-3 and TRBJ2-2, with D tentatively TRBD1 or TRBD2 (5 bases each). Specimen: peripheral blood mononuclear cells (PBMCs), collected at baseline. CDR3 protein: CASSQTPGPRGTGELFF. The CDR3 region has the DNA TGCGCCAGCAGCCAAACTCCGGGACCTCGAGGGACCGGGGAGCTGTTTTTT.